These 20 T cell receptor beta chains were all obtained from the same sample, sequenced in a study of T cell responses to AZD1222 COVID-19 vaccine. Libraries were prepared by immunoSEQ multiplex PCR; TCRdb keeps only in-frame clonotypes and omits some of them. The sample lists over 85,000 clones, approximately 94% occurring once. The source material was peripheral blood, sampled 28 days after the second AZD1222 dose. All receptors derive from an adult who received the AZD1222 COVID-19 vaccine.

This sequence joins TRBV10-3 and TRBJ2-7, with a tentative D call TRBD1 (6 bases). Between the trimmed V and J ends, which lost 4 bases and 5 bases, there was a span of 9 bases. CDR3 size: 12 residues. The V gene's germline CDR1 is ENHRY and CDR2 SYGVKD. CDR3 sequence: CAISGSGDEQYF. The DNA for the CDR3 is TGTGCCATCAGTGGATCAGGGGACGAGCAGTACTTC.

This rearrangement joins TRBV28 to TRBJ2-5; 9 positions match TRBD1. The trim removed 4 bases at V and 7 bases at J, leaving 10 bases unmatched. Germline-derived CDR1 and CDR2 are MDHEN and SYDVKM. The CDR3 totals 15 residues. The CDR3 here is CASSSQYPTGGTQYF. CDR3 in DNA: TGTGCCAGCAGTTCCCAGTATCCGACAGGGGGGACCCAGTACTTC.

CDR3 nucleotides: TGTGCCACCATAAGTAACGCTGAAGCTTTCTTT. Translating gives CATISNAEAFF. The chain couples TRBV6-5 to TRBJ1-1; D gene unclear. CDR1 and CDR2 (germline): MNHEY, SVGAGI. This CDR3 spans 11 amino acids. With 10 bases removed from V and 6 bases from J, the gap between germline ends came to 12 bases.

V and J are TRBV12-3 or TRBV12-4 and TRBJ2-7, with D perhaps matching TRBD2 (5 bases). The V and J ends lost 3 bases and 6 bases respectively, with 12 bases between them. This CDR3 region has 13 residues. The CDR3 spells CASSFRGRSEQYF. The DNA of the CDR3 is TGTGCCAGCAGTTTTCGGGGTAGGTCCGAGCAGTACTTC.

The V call is TRBV5-6, the J call TRBJ2-1; D is undetermined. This CDR3 has 11 amino acids. CDR1 and CDR2 (germline): SGHDT, YYEEEE. V lost 7 bases to trimming and J lost 14 bases, with 16 bases between them. The CDR3 is CASASPGDEFF. CDR3 nucleotides: TGTGCCAGCGCCTCCCCGGGCGATGAGTTCTTC.

This chain uses TRBV19 with TRBJ1-4; 8 nucleotides agree with TRBD1. Germline values: CDR1 LNHDA, CDR2 SQIVND (reference sequence). Trimming cost V 5 bases and J 8 bases; bases outside gene matches: 10. The CDR3 is made up of 15 amino acids. Here the CDR3 DNA reads TGTGCCAGTAGTGATGACAGGGGTACTTGGGAAAAACTGTTTTTT. Its translation: CASSDDRGTWEKLFF.

The rearrangement uses TRBV6-5 and TRBJ1-5; 8 bases agree with TRBD1. Germline CDR1 MNHEY, CDR2 SVGAGI. This CDR3 comprises 14 residues. The J segment lost 2 bases and the V segment lost 6 bases, leaving 3 bases of the junction unmatched. CDR3 residues: CASRDRDGNQPQHF. The DNA for the CDR3 is TGTGCCAGCAGGGACAGGGACGGCAATCAGCCCCAGCATTTT.

V is TRBV5-1 and J is TRBJ2-7; a weak D match, TRBD2 (6 bases). Trimming removed 2 bases at V and 5 bases at J, with 11 bases between. In germline, CDR1 is SGHRS, CDR2 YFSETQ. CDR3 length: 13 amino acids. The CDR3 DNA reads as TGCGCCAGCAGCTTAACTAGCAGCGACGAGCAGTACTTC. Its protein is CASSLTSSDEQYF. Supplemented by reference TRBV5-1 and TRBJ2-7, the full variable domain reads KAGVTQTPRYLIKTRGQQVTLSCSPISGHRSVSWYQQTPGQGLQFLFEYFSETQRNKGNFPGRFSGRQFSNSRSEMNVSTLELGDSALYLCASSLTSSDEQYFGPGTRLTVT.

The CDR3 nucleotides are TGTGCCAGCAGCCGGGACGGAGGGTCTTCTAACTATGGCTACACCTTC. It yields the protein CASSRDGGSSNYGYTF. The genes are TRBV6-2 or TRBV6-3 and TRBJ1-2, with D perhaps matching TRBD1 (5 bases). The CDR3 covers 16 residues. V lost 6 bases and J 0 bases, leaving 17 bases between the germline ends. CDR1 is MNHEY and CDR2 is SVGEGT in the germline V gene.

J is TRBJ1-6 and V is TRBV14; D gene ambiguous. This CDR3 has 15 amino acids. Looked up from germline, CDR1 is SGHDN and CDR2 is FVKESK. The V and J ends lost 1 base and 6 bases respectively, with 10 bases between them. DNA for the CDR3: TGTGCCAGCAGCCAAGTCCAAGCTATTAATTCACCCCTCCACTTT. As protein: CASSQVQAINSPLHF.

This clone has just one count. The rearrangement uses TRBV15 and TRBJ1-3; D gene unclear. This CDR3 is built from 16 residues. The V end was cut by 3 bases, the J end by 0 bases, with 12 bases between. Germline V gene data show CDR1 as LNHNV and CDR2 as YYDKDF (reference sequence). CDR3 bases: TGTGCCACCAGCAGGGAAGGTGGAGGCTCTGGAAACACCATATATTTT. Amino acid sequence: CATSREGGGSGNTIYF.

The chain uses TRBV5-1 and TRBJ1-1; TRBD1 is a possible D gene (5 bases). This CDR3 has 13 residues. The V gene's germline CDR1 is SGHRS and CDR2 YFSETQ. The germline V and J ends were trimmed by 3 bases and 7 bases, with 13 bases remaining between them. The CDR3 reads CASSSKLGHEAFF. Written as DNA, the CDR3 is TGCGCCAGCAGCTCCAAGCTGGGGCATGAAGCTTTCTTT.

This chain uses TRBV29-1 with TRBJ2-7, with a possible D match to TRBD1 (6 bases). The germline gives CDR1 SQVTM, CDR2 ANQGSEA. The CDR3 has 13 amino acids. V lost 7 bases to trimming and J lost 6 bases, with 19 bases between them. CDR3 protein: CSAPLDSSGEQYF. The CDR3 DNA is TGCAGCGCACCTTTGGACAGTTCGGGCGAGCAGTACTTC.

The chain carries TRBV29-1 and TRBJ2-1; TRBD2 matches at 9 bases. Germline values: CDR1 SQVTM, CDR2 ANQGSEA. This CDR3 has 15 residues. With V trimmed by 5 bases and J by 0 bases, 5 bases remained unmatched. CDR3 nucleotide sequence: TGCAGCGTTACATTAGCGGGAGTCTCCTACAATGAGCAGTTCTTC. Its protein product is CSVTLAGVSYNEQFF.

The chain employs TRBV14 and TRBJ2-3; D might be TRBD2 (6 bases). V lost 8 bases, J lost 0 bases, and 9 bases lay in between. The CDR3 covers 13 residues. Germline V gives CDR1 SGHDN, CDR2 FVKESK. The CDR3 sequence is CASGGSSTDTQYF. CDR3 bases: TGTGCCAGCGGGGGGTCTAGCACAGATACGCAGTATTTT.

The J gene is TRBJ1-6, the V gene TRBV30, with 7 bases fitting TRBD1. This CDR3 region has 14 residues. V lost 2 bases and J lost 8; bases outside the gene matches: 6. Germline assignment: CDR1 GTSNPN and CDR2 SVGIG (reference sequence). The CDR3 loop reads CAWSRQGVDSPLHF. The CDR3 bases are TGTGCCTGGAGTCGGCAGGGGGTCGATTCACCCCTCCACTTT.

This clone appeared a few times. The CDR3 reads CASSEAQIQHPSLHYGYTF. The CDR3 DNA reads as TGTGCCAGCAGTGAAGCGCAAATACAGCATCCCTCCCTTCACTATGGCTACACCTTC. The chain has TRBV6-1 and TRBJ1-2, with D unclear. Germline loops: CDR1 MNHNS, CDR2 SASEGT. The CDR3 is 19 residues long. Trimming pared 0 bases from V and 3 bases from J, leaving 23 bases between.

V and J are TRBV11-3 and TRBJ1-1, with 9 bases lining up with TRBD1. With V trimmed by 3 bases and J by 1 base, 0 bases remained unmatched. Germline V gives CDR1 SGHNT, CDR2 YENEEA. There are 14 residues in the CDR3. The CDR3 reads CASSLGQGNTEAFF. The CDR3 DNA reads as TGTGCCAGCAGCTTGGGACAGGGGAACACTGAAGCTTTCTTT.

This clone appeared a single time. V is TRBV4-1 and J is TRBJ2-3; no firm D call. This CDR3 region has 14 residues. From germline, CDR1 is MGHRA and CDR2 YSYEKL. V was shortened by 3 bases and J by 0 bases, with 7 bases between the two germline ends. CDR3 loop: CASSHQASTDTQYF. CDR3 nucleotide sequence: TGCGCCAGCAGCCATCAGGCAAGCACAGATACGCAGTATTTT.

The CDR3 region has the DNA TGTGCCAGCAGTTCCAGGAGCAGGGGAGAAGCTTTCTTT. Protein: CASSSRSRGEAFF. The V and J genes are TRBV3-1 (or the pseudogene TRBV3-2) and TRBJ1-1, with D perhaps TRBD1 (6 bases). Trimming stripped 6 bases from V and 8 bases from J, with 16 bases between. The V gene's germline CDR1 is LGHDT and CDR2 YNNKEL (reference sequence). The CDR3 length is 13 residues.